The 16 T cell receptor beta chains listed next were all sequenced from one sample in a study of molecular identifiers for immune sequencing clone quantification (dated by TCRdb to 2016 to 2019). The method was PCR. Sequencing instrument: Illumina HiSeq 4000. The public reads were reprocessed in TCRdb via fastp at Q25 and MiXCR, keeping in-frame beta chains. All rows with the same CDR3 protein become a single entry with the most common DNA and genes. Across this sample there are just under 650,000 distinct CDR3 sequences, with just under 20% seen only once. About 0.9% of the sample is in the top ten clones. Sequencing was carried out using naive CD8+ T cells from blood, with Jurkat cell RNA spiked in. The intended sense of this specimen's cell subset or site label: FACS-sorted CD8+CD4-CCR7+CD45RA+ naive T cells. Source of these receptors: a human donor in good health. Some libraries in this study had Jurkat cell RNA spiked in.

The gene calls are TRBV12-5 and TRBJ2-1, with 7 nucleotides matching TRBD2. This CDR3 is built from 15 residues. Trimming removed 2 bases from V and 4 bases from J; junction bases left unmatched: 5. Germline V CDR1 and CDR2: LGHNT, FRNRAP. The CDR3 bases are TGTGCTAGTGGTTTGTCTGGCGGGGGTTACAATGAGCAGTTCTTC. Translating it yields CASGLSGGGYNEQFF. Together with reference TRBV12-5 and TRBJ2-1, the CDR3 gives the full variable domain: DARVTQTPRHKVTEMGQEVTMRCQPILGHNTVFWYRQTMMQGLELLAYFRNRAPLDDSGMPKDRFSAEMPDATLATLKIQPSEPRDSAVYFCASGLSGGGYNEQFFGPGTRLTVL.

This clonotype was picked up one time. One junction end does not reproduce the germline sequence, and a read error may be involved. The chain's CDR3 is CASSEGAEDRYERFF. The CDR3 DNA sequence: TGTGCCAGCAGTGAGGGGGCAGAAGATCGGTATGAGCGGTTCTTC. V and J are TRBV2 and TRBJ2-1; D may be TRBD1 (6 bases). This CDR3 is built from 15 residues. CDR1 is SNHLY and CDR2 is FYNNEI in the germline V gene.

This clonotype was found once. One end of the junction varies from germline; a read error may be responsible. The chain is built from TRBV4-3 and TRBJ2-7; TRBD1 agrees at 10 bases. Germline lookup yields CDR1 LGHNA and CDR2 YSLEER. The CDR3 spans 14 residues. The CDR3 protein is CAGSLGTGAYEQYF. In nucleotides, the CDR3 is TGCGCCGGCAGCCTAGGGACAGGGGCCTACGAGCAGTACTTC.

This clonotype was observed a handful of times. Just one base apart from a much larger clone, this may be a read error. This chain connects TRBV28 to TRBJ2-3, with a weak D call TRBD2 (5 bases). The germline V gene has CDR1 MDHEN and CDR2 SYDVKM. CDR3 length equals 19 residues. The CDR3 is CASSWLKASTQLSTDMQYF. CDR3 DNA: TGTGCCAGCAGTTGGCTAAAGGCTAGCACCCAGCTTAGCACAGATATGCAGTATTTT. Complete variable domain (other parts from reference TRBV28 and TRBJ2-3): DVKVTQSSRYLVKRTGEKVFLECVQDMDHENMFWYRQDPGLGLRLIYFSYDVKMKEKGDIPEGYSVSREKKERFSLILESASTNQTSMYLCASSWLKASTQLSTDMQYFGPGTRLTVL.

Concerning this clonotype itself: A much larger clone differs by one base, so this may be a read error. The rearrangement links TRBV12-3 or TRBV12-4 to TRBJ1-3; D gene uncertain. The length of the CDR3 is 15 residues. In nucleotides, the CDR3 is TGTGCCAGCACCCTCCGACCGGGTATCGAAAACACCGTATATTTT. It yields the protein CASTLRPGIENTVYF.

This clonotype was counted at least ten times. V and J are TRBV7-9 and TRBJ2-2; D gene unclear. The CDR3 runs 12 residues. Germline V gene lookup returns CDR1 SEHNR and CDR2 FQNEAQ (reference sequence). V was pared by 11 bases and J by 5 bases, with 12 bases between. The CDR3 loop is CAPKDETGELFF. For the CDR3, the DNA is TGTGCCCCCAAAGATGAAACCGGGGAGCTGTTTTTT.

The rearrangement links TRBV15 to TRBJ1-1; possibly TRBD1 for D (5 bases). The germline CDR1 and CDR2 sequences are LNHNV and YYDKDF (reference sequence). V lost 2 bases and J 5 bases, leaving 18 bases between the germline ends. There are 16 residues in the CDR3. This chain's CDR3 is CATSRQTGIGDTEAFF. CDR3 nucleotide sequence: TGTGCCACCAGCAGACAAACAGGAATCGGGGATACTGAAGCTTTCTTT.

This clonotype was detected ten times or more. This sequence joins TRBV20-1 and TRBJ2-3; 8 nucleotides line up with TRBD1. From germline, CDR1 is DFQATT and CDR2 SNEGSKA (reference sequence). CDR3 length: 15 residues. The V and J ends lost 6 bases and 3 bases, in that order; junction bases with no gene match: 11. The CDR3 sequence: CSARRMDRATDTQYF. CDR3 coding DNA: TGCAGTGCCAGAAGGATGGACAGGGCAACAGATACGCAGTATTTT.

This clonotype was observed at least ten times. This chain joins TRBV6-5 and TRBJ1-1, with D possibly TRBD1 on 6 matching bases. Trimming took off 7 bases at V and 6 bases at J, with 21 bases between the two ends. Germline CDR1 is MNHEY and CDR2 is SVGAGI. This CDR3 region has 15 residues. CDR3 protein: CASNFGGRATSEAFF. The CDR3 nucleotides read TGTGCCAGCAACTTCGGGGGCAGGGCGACCTCTGAAGCTTTCTTT.

This clonotype has just a few counts. The chain couples TRBV7-9 to TRBJ2-7; 9 bases map to TRBD1. The germline CDR1 and CDR2 sequences are SEHNR and FQNEAQ (reference sequence). The CDR3 consists of 15 residues. V lost 5 bases to trimming and J lost 6 bases; unmatched junction nucleotides: 11. CDR3 bases: TGTGCCAGCAGCCCGGCTGGGACAGGGTTCGGCGAGCAGTACTTC. Translated: CASSPAGTGFGEQYF. The variable domain in full, with the rest retrieved from reference TRBV7-9 and TRBJ2-7, is DTGVSQNPRHKITKRGQNVTFRCDPISEHNRLYWYRQTLGQGPEFLTYFQNEAQLEKSRLLSDRFSAERPKGSFSTLEIQRTEQGDSAMYLCASSPAGTGFGEQYFGPGTRLTVT.

The table lists this clonotype with a few counts. A much more abundant neighbour one base away suggests this may be a read error. The gene calls are TRBV10-3 and TRBJ2-7; 7 nucleotides line up with TRBD1. V lost 3 bases and J lost 0; bases outside the gene matches: 5. Germline V lookup: CDR1 ENHRY, CDR2 SYGVKD. The CDR3 extends over 15 amino acids. CDR3 nucleotide sequence: TGTGCCATCAGTGACCCGGGACAGTCCTCCTACGAGCAGTACTTC. Translated: CAISDPGQSSYEQYF.

With respect to this clonotype: A much larger clone differs from this one at a single base, so this may be a read error. Because it lacks the conserved phenylalanine or tryptophan at the end, this CDR3 is likely a read error. The chain employs TRBV24-1 and TRBJ2-3; the match to TRBD2 covers 11 bases. Germline-derived CDR1 and CDR2 are KGHDR and SFDVKD. This CDR3 has 12 residues. Trimming took 9 bases from V and 10 from J; bases not matched to a gene: 5. The CDR3 DNA reads as TGTGCCACCCTAGGGACTAGCGGTTCGCAGTATTCT. Encoded protein: CATLGTSGSQYS.

This clonotype has ten or more counts. V usage is TRBV14 and J usage is TRBJ2-3; 8 bases are a match to TRBD2. Germline-derived CDR1 and CDR2 are SGHDN and FVKESK. Trimming took 3 bases from V and 5 from J; bases not matched to a gene: 10. CDR3 length: 16 amino acids. Here the CDR3 reads CASSHKRLAFGDTQYF. The CDR3 coding sequence is TGTGCCAGCAGCCACAAGCGACTAGCGTTCGGAGATACGCAGTATTTT.

This clonotype came up a few times. This rearrangement joins TRBV6-2 or TRBV6-3 to TRBJ1-1; no clear D gene. V lost 6 bases and J 6 bases, leaving 11 bases between the germline ends. The germline V gene has CDR1 MNHEY and CDR2 SVGEGT. The CDR3 contains 12 residues. The CDR3 sequence: CASRNSVPEAFF. The CDR3 nucleotides read TGTGCCAGCAGGAACTCAGTACCTGAAGCTTTCTTT.

The V and J genes are TRBV5-8 and TRBJ2-1; either TRBD1 or TRBD2 may supply D (5 bases each). Germline assignment: CDR1 SGHTS and CDR2 YDEGEE. The CDR3 runs to 16 residues. V was cut by 5 bases and J by 7 bases, with 22 bases left in between. This CDR3 reads CASSSQWGRLGNEQFF. CDR3 coding DNA: TGTGCCAGCAGTTCTCAGTGGGGACGTCTGGGGAATGAGCAGTTCTTC. Combining the CDR3 with reference TRBV5-8 and TRBJ2-1 gives the whole variable domain EAGVTQSPTHLIKTRGQQATLRCSPISGHTSVYWYQQALGLGLQFLLWYDEGEERNRGNFPPRFSGRQFPNYSSELNVNALELEDSALYLCASSSQWGRLGNEQFFGPGTRLTVL.

This clonotype showed up many times. The chain has TRBV7-9 and TRBJ2-2; 8 bases are a match to TRBD1. Trimming removed 5 bases from V and 2 bases from J; junction bases left unmatched: 7. CDR1 SEHNR and CDR2 FQNEAQ come from the germline V gene (reference sequence). CDR3 length: 16 residues. CDR3 sequence reads: CASSPTRGRNTGELFF. The CDR3 DNA follows: TGTGCCAGCAGCCCCACCAGGGGGCGTAACACCGGGGAGCTGTTTTTT. Full variable domain (missing parts from reference TRBV7-9 and TRBJ2-2): DTGVSQNPRHKITKRGQNVTFRCDPISEHNRLYWYRQTLGQGPEFLTYFQNEAQLEKSRLLSDRFSAERPKGSFSTLEIQRTEQGDSAMYLCASSPTRGRNTGELFFGEGSRLTVL.